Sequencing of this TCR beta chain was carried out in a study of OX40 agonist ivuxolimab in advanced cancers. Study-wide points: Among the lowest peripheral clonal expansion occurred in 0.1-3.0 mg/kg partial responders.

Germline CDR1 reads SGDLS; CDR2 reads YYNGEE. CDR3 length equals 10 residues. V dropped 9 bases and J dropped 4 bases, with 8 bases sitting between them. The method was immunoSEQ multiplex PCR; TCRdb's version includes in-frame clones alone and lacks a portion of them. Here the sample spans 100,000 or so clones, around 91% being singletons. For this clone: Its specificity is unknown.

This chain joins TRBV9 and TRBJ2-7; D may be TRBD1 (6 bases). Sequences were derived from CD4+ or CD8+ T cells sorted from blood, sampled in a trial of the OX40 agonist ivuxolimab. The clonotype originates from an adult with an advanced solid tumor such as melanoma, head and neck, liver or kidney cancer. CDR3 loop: CATGDYEQYF. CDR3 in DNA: TGTGCCACAGGGGATTACGAGCAGTACTTC.